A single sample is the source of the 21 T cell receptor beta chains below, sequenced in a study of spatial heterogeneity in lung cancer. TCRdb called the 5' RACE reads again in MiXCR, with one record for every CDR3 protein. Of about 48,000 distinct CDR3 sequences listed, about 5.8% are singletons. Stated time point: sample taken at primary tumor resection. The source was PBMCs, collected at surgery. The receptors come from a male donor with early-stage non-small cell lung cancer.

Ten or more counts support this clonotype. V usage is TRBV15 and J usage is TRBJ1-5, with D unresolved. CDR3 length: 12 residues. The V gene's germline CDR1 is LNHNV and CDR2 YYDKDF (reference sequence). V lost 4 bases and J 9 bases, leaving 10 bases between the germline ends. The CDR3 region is CATSKEKGPQHF. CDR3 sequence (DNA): TGTGCCACCAGCAAAGAAAAGGGGCCCCAGCATTTT.

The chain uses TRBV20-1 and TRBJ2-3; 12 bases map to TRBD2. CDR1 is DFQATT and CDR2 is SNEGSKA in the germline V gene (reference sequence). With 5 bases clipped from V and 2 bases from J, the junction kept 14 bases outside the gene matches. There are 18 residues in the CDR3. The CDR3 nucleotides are TGCAGTGCTGACCCGAGACTAGCGGGAGTTGGGGTCACAGATACGCAGTATTTT. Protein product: CSADPRLAGVGVTDTQYF.

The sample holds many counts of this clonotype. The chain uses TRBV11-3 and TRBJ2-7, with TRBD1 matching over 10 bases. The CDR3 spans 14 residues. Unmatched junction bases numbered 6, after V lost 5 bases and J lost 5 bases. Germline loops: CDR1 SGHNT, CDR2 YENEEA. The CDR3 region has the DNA TGTGCCAGCAGCCAGACAGGGGGCGACGACGAGCAGTACTTC. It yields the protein CASSQTGGDDEQYF. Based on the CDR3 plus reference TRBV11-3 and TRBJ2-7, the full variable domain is EAGVVQSPRYKIIEKKQPVAFWCNPISGHNTLYWYLQNLGQGPELLIRYENEEAVDDSQLPKDRFSAERLKGVDSTLKIQPAELGDSAVYLCASSQTGGDDEQYFGPGTRLTVT.

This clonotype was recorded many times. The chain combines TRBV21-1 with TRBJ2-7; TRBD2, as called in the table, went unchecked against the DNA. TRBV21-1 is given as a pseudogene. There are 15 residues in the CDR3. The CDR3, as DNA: TGTGCCAGCAGACTTAGCGGGAATCTCTCCTACGAGCAGTACTTC. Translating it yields CASRLSGNLSYEQYF.

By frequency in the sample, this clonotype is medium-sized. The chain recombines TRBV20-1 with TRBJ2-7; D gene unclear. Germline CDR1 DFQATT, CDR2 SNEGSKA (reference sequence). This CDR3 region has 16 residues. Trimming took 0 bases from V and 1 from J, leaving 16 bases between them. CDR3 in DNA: TGCAGTGCTAGAGATCATTGGAAAACTGATTCCTACGAGCAGTACTTC. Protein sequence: CSARDHWKTDSYEQYF.

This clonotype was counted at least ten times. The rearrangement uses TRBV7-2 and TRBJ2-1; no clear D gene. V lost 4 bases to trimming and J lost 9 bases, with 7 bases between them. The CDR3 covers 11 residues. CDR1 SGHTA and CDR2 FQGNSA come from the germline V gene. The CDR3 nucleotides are TGTGCCAGCAGCTCGTTTGGTGAGCAGTTCTTC. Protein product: CASSSFGEQFF.

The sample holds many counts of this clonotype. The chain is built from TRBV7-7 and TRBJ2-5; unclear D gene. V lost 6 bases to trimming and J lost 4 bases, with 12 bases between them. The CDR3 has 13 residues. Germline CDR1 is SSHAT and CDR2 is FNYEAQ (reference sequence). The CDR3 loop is CASSSERGETQYF. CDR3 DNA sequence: TGTGCCAGCAGTTCCGAAAGAGGAGAGACCCAGTACTTC.

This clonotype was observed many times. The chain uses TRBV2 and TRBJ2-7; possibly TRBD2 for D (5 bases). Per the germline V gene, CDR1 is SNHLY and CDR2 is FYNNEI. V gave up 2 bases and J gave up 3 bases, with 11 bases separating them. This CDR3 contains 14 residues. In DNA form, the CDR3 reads TGTGCCAGCAGTGAATCTGGGAGCCACTACGAGCAGTACTTC. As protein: CASSESGSHYEQYF.

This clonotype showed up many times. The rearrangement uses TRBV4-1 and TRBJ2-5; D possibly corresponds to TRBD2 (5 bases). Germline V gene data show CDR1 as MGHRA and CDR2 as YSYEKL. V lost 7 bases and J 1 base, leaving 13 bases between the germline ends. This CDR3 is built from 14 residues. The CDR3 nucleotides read TGCGCCAGCACCCCCTCCGGGATCCAAGAGACCCAGTACTTC. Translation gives CASTPSGIQETQYF.

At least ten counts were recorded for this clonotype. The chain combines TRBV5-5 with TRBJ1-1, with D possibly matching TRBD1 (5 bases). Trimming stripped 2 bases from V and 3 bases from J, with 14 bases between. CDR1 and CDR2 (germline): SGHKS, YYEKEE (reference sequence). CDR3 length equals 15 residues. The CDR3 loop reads CASSFGLRGDTEAFF. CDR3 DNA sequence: TGTGCCAGCAGCTTTGGTCTGAGGGGAGACACTGAAGCTTTCTTT.

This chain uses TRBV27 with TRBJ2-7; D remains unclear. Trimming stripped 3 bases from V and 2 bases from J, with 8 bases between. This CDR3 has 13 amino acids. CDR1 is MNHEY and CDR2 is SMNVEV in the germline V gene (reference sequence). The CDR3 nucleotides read TGTGCCAGCAGTTTTGGCCCGACCTACGAGCAGTACTTC. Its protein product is CASSFGPTYEQYF.

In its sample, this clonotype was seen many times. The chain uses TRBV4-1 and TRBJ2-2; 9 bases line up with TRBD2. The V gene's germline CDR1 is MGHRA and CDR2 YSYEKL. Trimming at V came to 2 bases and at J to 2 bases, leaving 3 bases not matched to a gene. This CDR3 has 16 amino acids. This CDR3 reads CASSQLAGINTGELFF. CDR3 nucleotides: TGCGCCAGCAGCCAACTAGCGGGGATTAACACCGGGGAGCTGTTTTTT.

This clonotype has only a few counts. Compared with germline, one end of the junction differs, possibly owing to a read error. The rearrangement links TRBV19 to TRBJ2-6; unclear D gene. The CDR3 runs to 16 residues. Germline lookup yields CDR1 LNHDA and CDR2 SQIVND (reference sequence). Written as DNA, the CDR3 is TGTGCCAGTAGTACCGGACGGACCTCTGGAGCCAACGTCCTGACTTTC. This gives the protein CASSTGRTSGANVLTF.

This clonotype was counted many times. The CDR3 DNA sequence: TGTGCCAGCAGGGACATCTACGAGCAGTACTTC. Amino acid sequence: CASRDIYEQYF. V and J are TRBV28 and TRBJ2-7; D perhaps matches TRBD1 (5 bases). Per the germline V gene, CDR1 is MDHEN and CDR2 is SYDVKM. Trimming took off 6 bases at V and 3 bases at J, with 6 bases between the two ends. The CDR3 is 11 residues long.

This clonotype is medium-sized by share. CDR3 nucleotides: TGCAGCGTTGAAGATCAGGGGACAGGGATTAACTATGGCTACACCTTC. Translation: CSVEDQGTGINYGYTF. This chain links TRBV29-1 with TRBJ1-2; 9 bases align to TRBD1. The V and J ends lost 0 bases and 1 base, in that order; junction bases with no gene match: 6. Germline V gives CDR1 SQVTM, CDR2 ANQGSEA. The length of the CDR3 is 16 residues.

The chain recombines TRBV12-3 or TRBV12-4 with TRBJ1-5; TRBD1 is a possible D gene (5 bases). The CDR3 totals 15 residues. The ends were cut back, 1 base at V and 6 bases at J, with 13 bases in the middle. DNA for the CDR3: TGTGCCAGCAGTTTAGGCGGGACGAGAGGTCAGCCCCAGCATTTT. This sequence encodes CASSLGGTRGQPQHF.

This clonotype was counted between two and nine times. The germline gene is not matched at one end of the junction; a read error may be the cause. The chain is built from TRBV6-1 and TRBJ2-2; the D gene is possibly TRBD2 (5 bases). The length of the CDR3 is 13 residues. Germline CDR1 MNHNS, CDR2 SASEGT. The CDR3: CASSERGIGELSF. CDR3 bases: TGTGCCAGCAGTGAACGGGGAATCGGGGAGCTGTCTTTT.

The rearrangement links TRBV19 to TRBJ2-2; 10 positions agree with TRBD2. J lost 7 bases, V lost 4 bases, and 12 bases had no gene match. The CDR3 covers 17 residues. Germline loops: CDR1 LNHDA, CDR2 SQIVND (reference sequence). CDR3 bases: TGTGCCAGTAGTAAGATGTGGTCTAGCGGGAGTAGCGGGGAGCTGTTTTTT. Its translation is CASSKMWSSGSSGELFF.

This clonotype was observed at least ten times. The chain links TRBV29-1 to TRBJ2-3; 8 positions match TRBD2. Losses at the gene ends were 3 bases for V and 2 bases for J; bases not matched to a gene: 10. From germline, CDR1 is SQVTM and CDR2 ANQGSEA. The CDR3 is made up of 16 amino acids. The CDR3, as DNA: TGCAGCGTTGACCGAGCGGGAGAGGGTATCACAGATACGCAGTATTTT. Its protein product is CSVDRAGEGITDTQYF.

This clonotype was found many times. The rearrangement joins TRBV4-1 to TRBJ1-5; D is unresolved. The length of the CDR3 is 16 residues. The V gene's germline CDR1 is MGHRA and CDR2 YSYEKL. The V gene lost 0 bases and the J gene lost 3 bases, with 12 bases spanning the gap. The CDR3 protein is CASSQEGSRFNQPQHF. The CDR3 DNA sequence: TGCGCCAGCAGCCAAGAAGGTTCCAGGTTCAATCAGCCCCAGCATTTT.

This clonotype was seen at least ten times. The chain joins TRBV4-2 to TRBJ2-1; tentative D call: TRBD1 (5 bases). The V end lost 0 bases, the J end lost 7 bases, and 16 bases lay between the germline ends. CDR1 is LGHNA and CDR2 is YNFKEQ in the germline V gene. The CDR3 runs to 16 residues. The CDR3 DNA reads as TGTGCCAGCAGCCAAGATTACAGCATGCCAGGGAATGAGCAGTTCTTC. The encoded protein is CASSQDYSMPGNEQFF.